Each of the 21 T cell receptor beta chains below was sequenced from the same sample in a study of shared clonotypes between healthy human individuals. Clones were read by immunoSEQ multiplex PCR, and TCRdb kept only the in-frame ones, dropping some. The profile shows under 600,000 clones, nearly 80% of them singletons. The specimen sequenced was PBMCs. The receptor set was obtained from a woman in her 40s in good health. Some clones in this sample may be carry-over from other donors' samples.

This clone was detected only a few times. The chain combines TRBV2 with TRBJ2-3, with D possibly being TRBD2 (6 bases). Germline assignment: CDR1 SNHLY and CDR2 FYNNEI. Between the trimmed V and J ends, which lost 1 base and 4 bases, there was a span of 15 bases. The CDR3 length is 16 residues. The CDR3 region is CASSEGGTRHPDTQYF. As DNA, the CDR3 is TGTGCCAGCAGTGAAGGAGGGACTCGTCACCCAGATACGCAGTATTTT.

This clone appeared many times. CDR3: CASKAGVSYEQYF. In DNA form, the CDR3 reads TGCGCCAGCAAAGCCGGGGTCTCCTACGAGCAGTACTTC. This chain uses TRBV5-1 with TRBJ2-7; tentatively, D is TRBD2 (5 bases). CDR1 is SGHRS, CDR2 YFSETQ, per germline. Trimming took 6 bases from V and 0 from J, leaving 10 bases between them. This CDR3 is 13 amino acids long.

The chain couples TRBV12-1 to TRBJ1-2; the tabulated D call, TRBD1, remains unverified against the DNA. TRBV12-1 is a listed pseudogene. The CDR3 is 14 residues long. The CDR3 region has the DNA TGTGCCAGCAGCTTCGTGACAGGGTGGGATGGCTACACCTTC. This sequence encodes CASSFVTGWDGYTF.

This clone was counted a few times. A much larger clone differs by one base, so this may be a read error. In the same sample, other DNA sequences code for this CDR3. The chain carries TRBV7-9 and TRBJ2-3, with D uncertain. Per the germline V gene, CDR1 is SEHNR and CDR2 is FQNEAQ (reference sequence). The CDR3 totals 12 residues. The V gene lost 1 base and the J gene lost 1 base, with 0 bases spanning the gap. CDR3 in DNA: TGTGCCAGCAGCTTAGGCACAGATACGCAGTATTTT. Residues: CASSLGTDTQYF.

The chain combines TRBV7-9 with TRBJ1-2; no definite D call. This CDR3 contains 14 residues. Trimming shortened V by 2 bases and J by 8 bases, and 15 bases separated the two germline ends. Germline CDR1 SEHNR, CDR2 FQNEAQ (reference sequence). The DNA for the CDR3 is TGTGCCAGCAGCTTAAACAGTGGACCGGGGGGCTACACCTTC. This gives the protein CASSLNSGPGGYTF.

This chain uses TRBV12-5 with TRBJ2-1; 13 bases map to TRBD2. The CDR3 runs 18 residues. After removal of 0 bases from V and 5 bases from J, the junction contained 7 bases not matched to a gene. Germline values: CDR1 LGHNT, CDR2 FRNRAP. The CDR3 DNA follows: TGTGCTAGTGGTTTGGTACTAGCGGGAGGGCCGGAACACAATGAGCAGTTCTTC. This sequence encodes CASGLVLAGGPEHNEQFF.

Only a few counts were recorded for this clone. J is TRBJ2-3 and V is TRBV7-9; 7 positions match TRBD2. Trimming removed 5 bases from V and 1 base from J; junction bases left unmatched: 9. The CDR3 covers 16 residues. CDR1 SEHNR and CDR2 FQNEAQ come from the germline V gene (reference sequence). The chain's CDR3 is CASSPWLAAGTDTQYF. The DNA of the CDR3 is TGTGCCAGCAGCCCCTGGCTAGCGGCTGGCACAGATACGCAGTATTTT.

This chain uses TRBV2 with TRBJ2-7; tentatively, D is TRBD1 (5 bases). Germline V gene lookup returns CDR1 SNHLY and CDR2 FYNNEI. V was shortened by 4 bases and J by 2 bases, with 9 bases between the two germline ends. The length of the CDR3 is 13 residues. The CDR3 DNA reads TGTGCCAGCAGTGTGGACACCACCTACGAGCAGTACTTC. Its protein is CASSVDTTYEQYF.

The V and J genes are TRBV7-2 and TRBJ2-7, with a weak D call TRBD1 (6 bases). The V end was cut by 1 base, the J end by 5 bases, with 12 bases between. Germline V CDR1 and CDR2: SGHTA, FQGNSA. The CDR3 is made up of 14 amino acids. The CDR3: CASSLGDRPHEQYF. DNA for the CDR3: TGTGCCAGCAGCTTAGGTGACAGGCCCCACGAGCAGTACTTC.

The gene calls are TRBV29-1 and TRBJ2-5; D is ambiguous. The CDR3 is made up of 11 amino acids. CDR1 and CDR2 (germline): SQVTM, ANQGSEA. The V end was cut by 4 bases, the J end by 2 bases, with 5 bases between. The CDR3 region is CSVGNQETQYF. DNA for the CDR3: TGCAGCGTTGGGAATCAAGAGACCCAGTACTTC.

This chain joins TRBV2 and TRBJ1-2; 7 positions agree with TRBD1. This CDR3 has 13 residues. The junction had 7 bases not matched to a gene; V was cut back by 6 bases and J by 6 bases. The germline V gene encodes CDR1 SNHLY and CDR2 FYNNEI. The CDR3 DNA follows: TGTGCCAGCAGAATCACAGGGGCGCATGGCTACACCTTC. Translated: CASRITGAHGYTF.

This sequence joins TRBV7-7 and TRBJ2-1; 12 bases match TRBD1. The germline V gene encodes CDR1 SSHAT and CDR2 FNYEAQ (reference sequence). Trimming cost V 5 bases and J 7 bases; bases outside gene matches: 3. The CDR3 totals 14 residues. The CDR3 nucleotides are TGTGCCAGCAGCCCGGGACAGGGGGCGAATGAGCAGTTCTTC. Its protein is CASSPGQGANEQFF.

Comment on this clone: At one of its ends the junction is not consistent with the germline gene, which may arise from a read error. This rearrangement joins TRBV25-1 to TRBJ2-2; 8 nucleotides align to TRBD1. CDR1 is MGHDK, CDR2 SYGVNS, per germline. This CDR3 contains 14 residues. CDR3 nucleotide sequence: TGTGCCAGCGGGGACAGGATGAACACCAGGGAGCTGTTTTTT. It yields the protein CASGDRMNTRELFF.

This clone occurred a few times. The chain employs TRBV28 and TRBJ2-5, with TRBD1 as a possible D gene (5 bases). Germline V lookup: CDR1 MDHEN, CDR2 SYDVKM. V gave up 5 bases and J gave up 1 base, with 17 bases separating them. The CDR3 consists of 16 residues. In DNA form, the CDR3 reads TGTGCCAGCAGTAGATTGACAGTAACGGGCCAAGAGACCCAGTACTTC. It encodes CASSRLTVTGQETQYF.

The chain combines TRBV29-1 with TRBJ2-3; no definite D call. The CDR3 is made up of 13 amino acids. V was pared by 4 bases and J by 0 bases, with 8 bases between. Germline V gene lookup returns CDR1 SQVTM and CDR2 ANQGSEA. The CDR3 nucleotides are TGCAGCGTTGCCGGACCAAGCACAGATACGCAGTATTTT. Protein product: CSVAGPSTDTQYF.

This chain connects TRBV19 to TRBJ2-6; weak D call: TRBD1 (6 bases). Germline CDR1 LNHDA, CDR2 SQIVND (reference sequence). Trimming stripped 5 bases from V and 0 bases from J, with 14 bases between. The CDR3 loop spans 17 amino acids. The CDR3 DNA is TGTGCCAGTAGTCGATACGGACAGCACTCTGGGGCCAACGTCCTGACTTTC. Its protein is CASSRYGQHSGANVLTF.

The genes are TRBV5-6 and TRBJ2-1; 9 bases are a match to TRBD1. Germline V gene data show CDR1 as SGHDT and CDR2 as YYEEEE. The CDR3 totals 15 residues. Unmatched junction bases numbered 4, after V lost 0 bases and J lost 6 bases. The CDR3 protein is CASSLVGTGSNEQFF. The DNA for the CDR3 is TGTGCCAGCAGCTTGGTGGGGACAGGGAGCAATGAGCAGTTCTTC.

As regards this clone: At the DNA level, this CDR3 is encoded by other sequences in the same sample as well. The V and J genes are TRBV7-3 and TRBJ2-3; TRBD2 matches at 11 bases. The CDR3 runs 15 residues. The V gene's germline CDR1 is SGHTA and CDR2 FQGTGA. V lost 1 base, J lost 3 bases, and 0 bases stayed unmatched. The CDR3 loop is CASSLIAGGTDTQYF. Here the CDR3 DNA reads TGTGCCAGCAGCTTAATAGCGGGAGGGACAGATACGCAGTATTTT.

This chain connects TRBV14 to TRBJ2-3; possible D gene TRBD1, 5 bases. Trimming removed 8 bases at V and 1 base at J, with 13 bases between. The CDR3 runs to 14 residues. CDR1 is SGHDN, CDR2 FVKESK, per germline. Written as DNA, the CDR3 is TGTGCCAGCGCAGGGTTATGGGGCACAGATACGCAGTATTTT. This codes for CASAGLWGTDTQYF.

V is TRBV5-4 and J is TRBJ1-4; D gene ambiguous. The ends were cut back, 4 bases at V and 8 bases at J, with 15 bases in the middle. The CDR3 consists of 14 residues. Germline V gene sequence: CDR1 SGHNT, CDR2 YYREEE (reference sequence). The chain's CDR3 is CASSQSRVREKLFF. In nucleotides, the CDR3 is TGTGCCAGCAGCCAATCACGGGTGAGGGAAAAACTGTTTTTT.

The chain couples TRBV6-5 to TRBJ2-7, with 15 nucleotides matching TRBD2. Germline V gene data show CDR1 as MNHEY and CDR2 as SVGAGI. The CDR3 loop spans 16 amino acids. The ends lost 2 bases at V and 3 bases at J; junction bases unmatched: 2. Written as DNA, the CDR3 is TGTGCCAGCAGTTACGGGACTAGCGGGAGGCACTACGAGCAGTACTTC. Its translation: CASSYGTSGRHYEQYF.